Listed below are T cell receptor beta chains from one sample, sequenced in a study of beta chain features in type 1 diabetes. The method was immunoSEQ multiplex PCR; TCRdb's version includes in-frame clones alone and lacks a portion of them. The repertoire includes approximately 260,000 clones, around 25% of them detected once, and 0.012% sits in the top ten. The sample was naive CD4+ T cells from blood. The receptors originated from a woman aged 25 to 39 with type 1 diabetes. CDR3s include the opening cysteine and the closing phenylalanine or tryptophan. D genes are given only for firm matches. Clone size is not always given. Where it is, it says once, few, many or a class for expanded clones.

J: TRBJ2-2; V: TRBV30; D: TRBD2; size: .; CDR3: CAWIAGEVTGELFF; DNA: TGTGCCTGGATAGCGGGAGAAGTTACCGGGGAGCTGTTTTTT
J: TRBJ2-1; V: TRBV11-2; D: .; size: few; CDR3: CASSFDNEQFF; DNA: TGTGCCAGCAGCTTCGACAATGAGCAGTTCTTC
J: TRBJ2-1; V: TRBV5-1; D: TRBD2; size: few; CDR3: CASSLPGLAGYNEQFF; DNA: TGCGCCAGCAGCTTACCAGGACTAGCGGGATACAATGAGCAGTTCTTC
J: TRBJ1-2; V: TRBV18; D: .; size: .; CDR3: CASSPPGAGGGYGYTF; DNA: TGTGCCAGCTCACCACCGGGGGCAGGAGGAGGCTATGGCTACACCTTC
J: TRBJ2-1; V: TRBV6-1; D: TRBD2; size: few; CDR3: CASLAGGNEQFF; DNA: TGTGCCAGTTTGGCGGGAGGGAATGAGCAGTTCTTC
J: TRBJ1-2; V: TRBV6-5; D: .; size: .; CDR3: CASSYYRTGNYGYTF; DNA: TGTGCCAGCAGTTACTATCGTACAGGGAACTATGGCTACACCTTC
J: TRBJ2-5; V: TRBV2; D: .; size: few; CDR3: CASSGEKGETQYF; DNA: TGTGCCAGCAGTGGGGAGAAAGGAGAGACCCAGTACTTC
J: TRBJ2-3; V: TRBV4-1; D: TRBD2; size: few; CDR3: CASSPRLTAGGTGDTQYF; DNA: TGCGCCAGCAGCCCTCGTCTTACAGCGGGAGGGACGGGAGATACGCAGTATTTT
J: TRBJ2-5; V: TRBV6-6; D: .; size: .; CDR3: CASSYTGEEETQYF; DNA: TGTGCCAGCAGTTACACCGGGGAGGAAGAGACCCAGTACTTC
J: TRBJ2-2; V: TRBV5-4; D: TRBD2; size: .; CDR3: CASSFGRSATGELFF; DNA: TGTGCCAGCAGCTTCGGGAGGTCTGCGACCGGGGAGCTGTTTTTT
J: TRBJ1-1; V: TRBV30; D: .; size: .; CDR3: CAYWGGRGRAFF; DNA: TGTGCCTATTGGGGGGGTAGGGGTCGAGCTTTCTTT
J: TRBJ2-1; V: TRBV30; D: .; size: few; CDR3: CAWESSYNEQFF; DNA: TGTGCCTGGGAGAGCTCCTACAATGAGCAGTTCTTC
J: TRBJ2-7; V: TRBV7-2; D: TRBD2; size: .; CDR3: CASSLEGTSGHYEQYF; DNA: TGTGCCAGCAGCTTAGAAGGGACTAGCGGACATTACGAGCAGTACTTC
J: TRBJ2-7; V: TRBV4-1; D: TRBD1; size: .; CDR3: CASSQDAGTGDPYEQYF; DNA: TGCGCCAGCAGCCAAGATGCCGGGACAGGAGATCCCTACGAGCAGTACTTC
J: TRBJ1-2; V: TRBV30; D: .; size: few; CDR3: CAWRNRVNYGYTF; DNA: TGTGCCTGGAGGAACAGGGTTAACTATGGCTACACCTTC
J: TRBJ2-5; V: TRBV11-2; D: TRBD1; size: .; CDR3: CASRALRDRGRKETQYF; DNA: TGTGCCAGCAGGGCTCTTCGGGACAGGGGGCGGAAAGAGACCCAGTACTTC
J: TRBJ2-7; V: TRBV30; D: TRBD1; size: .; CDR3: CAWGQGPAGQYF; DNA: TGTGCCTGGGGACAGGGTCCCGCCGGGCAGTACTTC
J: TRBJ2-2; V: TRBV6-5; D: .; size: few; CDR3: CASSKQDTWTGELFF; DNA: TGTGCCAGCAGCAAACAGGACACCTGGACCGGGGAGCTGTTTTTT
J: TRBJ1-2; V: TRBV29-1; D: .; size: .; CDR3: CSVTLSRGYTF; DNA: TGCAGCGTCACCCTCTCTCGGGGCTACACCTTC
J: TRBJ2-3; V: TRBV29-1; D: .; size: .; CDR3: CSARQYTDTQYF; DNA: TGCAGCGCAAGACAGTACACAGATACGCAGTATTTT
J: TRBJ2-1; V: TRBV10-3; D: TRBD1; size: few; CDR3: CAIRTGGAGYNEQFF; DNA: TGTGCCATCAGAACAGGGGGCGCGGGATACAATGAGCAGTTCTTC
J: TRBJ2-5; V: TRBV29-1; D: .; size: few; CDR3: CSAVGGGEETQYF; DNA: TGCAGCGCCGTTGGAGGGGGCGAAGAGACCCAGTACTTC
J: TRBJ1-5; V: TRBV19; D: .; size: few; CDR3: CASSNLYQPQHF; DNA: TGTGCCAGTAGTAATCTCTATCAGCCCCAGCATTTT
J: TRBJ1-1; V: TRBV30; D: .; size: few; CDR3: CAGGRWGTEAFF; DNA: TGTGCCGGGGGGAGGTGGGGCACTGAAGCTTTCTTT
J: TRBJ2-7; V: TRBV25-1; D: TRBD1; size: few; CDR3: CASSPGQGSHEQYF; DNA: TGTGCCAGCAGCCCGGGACAGGGATCCCACGAGCAGTACTTC
J: TRBJ2-7; V: TRBV28; D: .; size: .; CDR3: CASSSLYEQYF; DNA: TGTGCCAGCAGTTCCCTGTACGAGCAGTACTTC
J: TRBJ2-7; V: TRBV5-1; D: TRBD2; size: .; CDR3: CASSLVGGGPKEQYF; DNA: TGCGCCAGCAGCTTGGTCGGGGGAGGGCCGAAGGAGCAGTACTTC
J: TRBJ2-1; V: TRBV5-1; D: .; size: .; CDR3: CARTTGDEQFF; DNA: TGCGCCAGGACTACTGGGGATGAGCAGTTCTTC
J: TRBJ2-3; V: TRBV6-5; D: TRBD1; size: .; CDR3: CAIRDRVTDTQYF; DNA: TGTGCCATCCGGGACAGGGTCACAGATACGCAGTATTTT
J: TRBJ2-3; V: TRBV6-5; D: .; size: .; CDR3: CASRTGGSTDTQYF; DNA: TGTGCCAGCAGGACCGGGGGAAGCACAGATACGCAGTATTTT
J: TRBJ2-4; V: TRBV29-1; D: TRBD2; size: .; CDR3: CSVEREGVKNIQYF; DNA: TGCAGCGTTGAGCGGGAGGGCGTCAAAAACATTCAGTACTTC
J: TRBJ2-1; V: TRBV6-6; D: TRBD2; size: .; CDR3: CASSAVAGANNEQFF; DNA: TGTGCCAGCAGTGCCGTAGCGGGAGCGAACAATGAGCAGTTCTTC
J: TRBJ2-5; V: TRBV7-2; D: TRBD1; size: .; CDR3: CASSPPPGTGVGETQYF; DNA: TGTGCCAGCAGCCCCCCGCCCGGGACAGGAGTTGGAGAGACCCAGTACTTC
J: TRBJ2-3; V: TRBV6-1; D: .; size: .; CDR3: CASRVQGTDTQYF; DNA: TGTGCCAGCAGGGTACAGGGCACAGATACGCAGTATTTT
J: TRBJ2-7; V: TRBV5-1; D: TRBD2; size: few; CDR3: CASRIQASGISYEQYF; DNA: TGCGCCAGCAGAATACAGGCTAGCGGGATTTCCTACGAGCAGTACTTC
J: TRBJ1-2; V: TRBV2; D: .; size: few; CDR3: CASSESGLLYGYTF; DNA: TGTGCCAGCAGTGAGTCAGGGCTCCTCTATGGCTACACCTTC
J: TRBJ1-1; V: TRBV19; D: TRBD1; size: .; CDR3: CASSIADRVVTEAFF; DNA: TGTGCCAGTAGTATCGCCGACAGGGTGGTCACTGAAGCTTTCTTT
J: TRBJ2-7; V: TRBV5-4; D: .; size: .; CDR3: CASSGGGGRYEQYF; DNA: TGTGCCAGCAGCGGCGGAGGAGGGCGCTACGAGCAGTACTTC